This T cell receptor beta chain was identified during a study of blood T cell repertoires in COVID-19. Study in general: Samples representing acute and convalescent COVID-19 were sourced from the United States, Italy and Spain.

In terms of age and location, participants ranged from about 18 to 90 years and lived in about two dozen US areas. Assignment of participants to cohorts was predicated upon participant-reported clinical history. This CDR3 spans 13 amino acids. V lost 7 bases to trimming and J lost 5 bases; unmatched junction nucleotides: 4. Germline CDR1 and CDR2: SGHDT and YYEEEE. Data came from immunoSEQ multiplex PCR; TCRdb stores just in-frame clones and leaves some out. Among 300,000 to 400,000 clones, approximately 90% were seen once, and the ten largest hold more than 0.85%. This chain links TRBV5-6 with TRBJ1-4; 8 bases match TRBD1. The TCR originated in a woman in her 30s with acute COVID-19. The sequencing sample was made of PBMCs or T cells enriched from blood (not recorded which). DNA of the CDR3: TGTGCCAGCGGGACAGGCCTCAATGAAAAACTGTTTTTT. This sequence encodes CASGTGLNEKLFF.